This T cell receptor (beta chain) was sequenced during a study of cytomegalovirus exposure and HLA in healthy donors. Comments on this clone: Its antigen is as yet unknown.

Primers included in the PCR were 60 Vbeta and 13 Jbeta primers. Clones were sequenced by immunoSEQ multiplex PCR, and TCRdb holds only the in-frame ones, with some missing. This sample has around 45,000 clones; around three quarters occur once, and the top ten carry 6.3%. V lost 1 base, J lost 4 bases, and 7 bases lay in between. The CDR3 consists of 12 residues. Per the germline V gene, CDR1 is GTSNPN and CDR2 is SVGIG (reference sequence). Study conclusions and caveats: A prior analysis recorded that most TCR beta V segments were productive about 87% or about 30% of the time. In most subjects, TCR beta sequences reportedly gave accurate predictions of HLA-A and HLA-B alleles. The majority of CMV-associated TCR beta chains were reported as apparently HLA-restricted in a later analysis.

The chain links TRBV30 to TRBJ1-1; a possible D gene is TRBD1 (5 bases). This receptor was taken from a man aged 30-40 years in good health and CMV-seronegative. The source material was PBMCs. The CDR3 DNA sequence: TGTGCCTGGAGTGAGGGGTCCACTGAAGCTTTCTTT. It translates to CAWSEGSTEAFF.